This paragraph reports one T cell receptor (beta chain). This sample is part of a study of blood T cell repertoires in COVID-19. At the level of the study: T cells, B-cell-depleted T cells, or PBMCs supplied cDNA or gDNA.

Trimming stripped 6 bases from V and 4 bases from J, with 18 bases between. Germline loops: CDR1 MNHEY, CDR2 SVGEGT. The CDR3 covers 15 residues. Produced via immunoSEQ multiplex PCR; TCRdb's table is partial and in-frame only. The data contain 90,000 to 140,000 clones, about 80% of them singletons. The rearrangement joins TRBV6-2 or TRBV6-3 to TRBJ1-2; D gene uncertain. The TCR was taken from a woman in her 70s with acute or convalescent COVID-19. Sequencing was done on a sample of peripheral blood. CDR3 DNA: TGTGCCAGCAGCCCATCCCGAGGGCAGATCTATGGCTACACCTTC. Translated: CASSPSRGQIYGYTF.